This T cell receptor (beta chain) was recorded in a study of response to subunit inactivated influenza vaccine. TCRdb called the RT-PCR reads again in MiXCR, with one record for every CDR3 protein. The sample holds about 570,000 distinct CDR3 sequences, over 9% seen once. The CDR3 is 14 residues long. Germline V CDR1 and CDR2: SGHTA, FQGNSA. The V and J ends lost 1 base and 5 bases respectively, with 10 bases between them. This clonotype was picked up a small number of times. These data were likewise used in another study, on T cells expressing NK-cell markers. This second study says: What made the TCR beta cDNA was 5'RACE template switching with UMIs. Of eight sequenced donors, seven were HCMV-seropositive and one HCMV-seronegative.

The clonotype originates from a middle-aged man who received an inactivated influenza vaccine. V usage is TRBV7-2 and J usage is TRBJ2-3; tentatively, D is TRBD2 (5 bases). The sequenced sample was PBMCs from blood, obtained on the day of vaccination. The CDR3 is CASSLGLREDTQYF. DNA for the CDR3: TGTGCCAGCAGCTTAGGGTTGAGGGAAGATACGCAGTATTTT.